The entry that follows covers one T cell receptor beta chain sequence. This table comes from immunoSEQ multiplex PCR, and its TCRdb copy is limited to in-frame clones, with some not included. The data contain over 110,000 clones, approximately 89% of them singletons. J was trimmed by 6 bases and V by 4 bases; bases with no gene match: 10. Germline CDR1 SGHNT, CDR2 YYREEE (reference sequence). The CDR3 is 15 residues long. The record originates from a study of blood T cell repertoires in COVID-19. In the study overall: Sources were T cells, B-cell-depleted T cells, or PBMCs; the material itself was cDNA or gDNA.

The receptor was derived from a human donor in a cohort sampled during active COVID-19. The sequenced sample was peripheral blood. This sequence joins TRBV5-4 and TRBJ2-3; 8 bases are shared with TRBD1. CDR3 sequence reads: CASSPPGGAADTQYF. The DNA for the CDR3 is TGTGCCAGCAGCCCGCCAGGGGGCGCCGCGGATACGCAGTATTTT.